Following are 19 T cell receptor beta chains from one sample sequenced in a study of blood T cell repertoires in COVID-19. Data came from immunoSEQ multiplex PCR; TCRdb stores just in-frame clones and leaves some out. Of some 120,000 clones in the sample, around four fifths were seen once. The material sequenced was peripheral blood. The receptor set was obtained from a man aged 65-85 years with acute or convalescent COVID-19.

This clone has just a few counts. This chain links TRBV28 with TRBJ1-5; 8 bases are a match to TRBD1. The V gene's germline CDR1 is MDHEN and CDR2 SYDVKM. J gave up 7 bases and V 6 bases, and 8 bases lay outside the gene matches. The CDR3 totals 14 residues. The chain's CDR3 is CASRQDRERQPQHF. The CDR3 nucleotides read TGTGCCAGCAGACAGGACAGGGAGAGGCAGCCCCAGCATTTT.

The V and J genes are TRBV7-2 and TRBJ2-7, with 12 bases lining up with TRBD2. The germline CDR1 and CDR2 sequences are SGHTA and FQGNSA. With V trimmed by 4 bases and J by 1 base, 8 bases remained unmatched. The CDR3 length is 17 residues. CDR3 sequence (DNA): TGTGCCAGCAGCTCCGGGGAGGGACTAGCGGGTTCCTACGAGCAGTACTTC. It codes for CASSSGEGLAGSYEQYF.

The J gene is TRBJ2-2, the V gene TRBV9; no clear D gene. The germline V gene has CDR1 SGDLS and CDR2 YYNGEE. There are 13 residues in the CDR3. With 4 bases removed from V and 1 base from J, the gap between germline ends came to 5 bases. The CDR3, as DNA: TGTGCCAGCAGCTTCGTGAACACCGGGGAGCTGTTTTTT. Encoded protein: CASSFVNTGELFF.

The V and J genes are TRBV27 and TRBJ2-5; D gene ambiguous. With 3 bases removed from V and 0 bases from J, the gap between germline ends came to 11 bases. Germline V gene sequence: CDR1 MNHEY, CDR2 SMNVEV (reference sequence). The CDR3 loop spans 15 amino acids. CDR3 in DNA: TGTGCCAGCAGTTTCGGCGAGACATACCAAGAGACCCAGTACTTC. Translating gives CASSFGETYQETQYF.

CDR3 sequence: CASSIPGQGTNTEAFF. CDR3 nucleotide sequence: TGTGCCAGCAGCATCCCGGGACAGGGAACGAACACTGAAGCTTTCTTT. The chain combines TRBV5-6 with TRBJ1-1; 9 bases line up with TRBD1. The germline gives CDR1 SGHDT, CDR2 YYEEEE. This CDR3 region has 16 residues. The V segment lost 4 bases and the J segment 1 base; nucleotides outside the gene matches: 8. Combining the CDR3 with reference TRBV5-6 and TRBJ1-1 gives the whole variable domain DAGVTQSPTHLIKTRGQQVTLRCSPKSGHDTVSWYQQALGQGPQFIFQYYEEEERQRGNFPDRFSGHQFPNYSSELNVNALLLGDSALYLCASSIPGQGTNTEAFFGQGTRLTVV.

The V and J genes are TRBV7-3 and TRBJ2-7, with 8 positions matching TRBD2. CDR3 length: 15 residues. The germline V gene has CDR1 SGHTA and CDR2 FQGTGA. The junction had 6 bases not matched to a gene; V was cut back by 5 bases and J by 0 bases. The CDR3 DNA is TGTGCCAGCAGCCAAGGGAGCGGGAGCTCCTACGAGCAGTACTTC. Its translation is CASSQGSGSSYEQYF.

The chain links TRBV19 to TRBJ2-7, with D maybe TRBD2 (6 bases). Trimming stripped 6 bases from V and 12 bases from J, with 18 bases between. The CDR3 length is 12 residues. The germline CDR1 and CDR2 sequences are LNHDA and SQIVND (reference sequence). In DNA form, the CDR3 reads TGTGCCAGTAGCTCAGGGAGGAGGGTACGGTACTTC. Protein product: CASSSGRRVRYF.

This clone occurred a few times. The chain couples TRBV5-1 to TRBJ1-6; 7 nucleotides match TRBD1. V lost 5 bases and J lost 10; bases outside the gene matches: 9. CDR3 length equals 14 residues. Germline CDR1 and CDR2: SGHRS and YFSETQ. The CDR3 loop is CASSLDRDGSPLHF. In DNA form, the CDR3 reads TGCGCCAGCAGTCTCGACAGGGACGGCTCACCCCTCCACTTT. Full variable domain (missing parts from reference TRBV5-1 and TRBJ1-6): KAGVTQTPRYLIKTRGQQVTLSCSPISGHRSVSWYQQTPGQGLQFLFEYFSETQRNKGNFPGRFSGRQFSNSRSEMNVSTLELGDSALYLCASSLDRDGSPLHFGNGTRLTVT.

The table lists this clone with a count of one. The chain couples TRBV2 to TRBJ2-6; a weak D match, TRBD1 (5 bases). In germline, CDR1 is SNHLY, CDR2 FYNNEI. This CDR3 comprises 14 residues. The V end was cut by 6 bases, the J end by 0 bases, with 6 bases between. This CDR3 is CASRQGSGANVLTF. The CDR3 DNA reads TGTGCCAGCAGGCAGGGCTCTGGGGCCAACGTCCTGACTTTC.

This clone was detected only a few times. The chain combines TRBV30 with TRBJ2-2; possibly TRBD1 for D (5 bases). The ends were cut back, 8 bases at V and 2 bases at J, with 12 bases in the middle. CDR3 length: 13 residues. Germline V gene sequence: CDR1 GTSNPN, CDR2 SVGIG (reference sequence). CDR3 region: CAKRTTNTGELFF. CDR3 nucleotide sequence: TGTGCCAAACGGACAACTAACACCGGGGAGCTGTTTTTT.

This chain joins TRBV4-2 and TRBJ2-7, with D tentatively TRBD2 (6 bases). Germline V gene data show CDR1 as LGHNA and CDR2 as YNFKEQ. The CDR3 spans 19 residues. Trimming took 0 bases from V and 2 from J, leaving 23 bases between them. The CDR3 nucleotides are TGTGCCAGCAGCCAAGATTCTCGGACCGGGCGGGGACGCACCTACGAGCAGTACTTC. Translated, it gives CASSQDSRTGRGRTYEQYF.

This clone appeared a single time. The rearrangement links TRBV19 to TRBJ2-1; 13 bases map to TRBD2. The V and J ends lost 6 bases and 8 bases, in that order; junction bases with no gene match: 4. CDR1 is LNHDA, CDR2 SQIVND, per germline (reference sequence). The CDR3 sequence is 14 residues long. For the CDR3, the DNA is TGTGCCAGTAGCAGGACTAGCGGGAGCTATGAGCAGTTCTTC. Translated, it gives CASSRTSGSYEQFF.

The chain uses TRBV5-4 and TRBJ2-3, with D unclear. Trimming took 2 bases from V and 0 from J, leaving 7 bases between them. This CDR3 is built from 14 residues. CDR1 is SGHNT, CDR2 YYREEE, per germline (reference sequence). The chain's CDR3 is CASSFPTSTDTQYF. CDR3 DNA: TGTGCCAGCAGCTTCCCGACTAGCACAGATACGCAGTATTTT. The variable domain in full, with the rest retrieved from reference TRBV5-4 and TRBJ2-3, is ETGVTQSPTHLIKTRGQQVTLRCSSQSGHNTVSWYQQALGQGPQFIFQYYREEENGRGNFPPRFSGLQFPNYSSELNVNALELDDSALYLCASSFPTSTDTQYFGPGTRLTVL.

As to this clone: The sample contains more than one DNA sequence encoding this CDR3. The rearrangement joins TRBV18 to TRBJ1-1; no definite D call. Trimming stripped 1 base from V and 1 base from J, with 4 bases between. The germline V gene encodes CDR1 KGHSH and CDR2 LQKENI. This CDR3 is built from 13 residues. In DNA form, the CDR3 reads TGTGCCAGCTCACCACGCGAGAACACTGAAGCTTTCTTT. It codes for CASSPRENTEAFF.

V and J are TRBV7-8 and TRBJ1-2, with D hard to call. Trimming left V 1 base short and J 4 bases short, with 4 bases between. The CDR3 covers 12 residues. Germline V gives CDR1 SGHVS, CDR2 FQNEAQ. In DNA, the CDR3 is TGTGCCAGCAGCTTAGACATCTATGGCTACACCTTC. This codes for CASSLDIYGYTF.

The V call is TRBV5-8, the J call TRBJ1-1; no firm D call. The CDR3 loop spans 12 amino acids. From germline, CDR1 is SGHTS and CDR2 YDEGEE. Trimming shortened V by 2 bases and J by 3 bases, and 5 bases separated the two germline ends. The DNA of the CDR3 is TGTGCCAGCAGCTTCTACTACACTGAAGCTTTCTTT. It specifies CASSFYYTEAFF.

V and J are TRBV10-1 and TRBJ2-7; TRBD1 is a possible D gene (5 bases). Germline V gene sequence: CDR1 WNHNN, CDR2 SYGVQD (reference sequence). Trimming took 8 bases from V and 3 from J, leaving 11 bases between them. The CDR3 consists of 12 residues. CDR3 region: CASGQGDYEQYF. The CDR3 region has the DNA TGCGCCAGCGGGCAGGGTGACTACGAGCAGTACTTC.

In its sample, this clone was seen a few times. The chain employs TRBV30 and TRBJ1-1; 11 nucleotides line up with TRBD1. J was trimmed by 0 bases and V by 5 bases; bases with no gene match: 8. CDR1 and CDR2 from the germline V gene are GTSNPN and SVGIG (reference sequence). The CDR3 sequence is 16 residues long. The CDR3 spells CAWVGLGQGVNTEAFF. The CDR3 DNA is TGTGCCTGGGTAGGGCTGGGACAGGGGGTGAACACTGAAGCTTTCTTT. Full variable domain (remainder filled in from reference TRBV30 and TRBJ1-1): SQTIHQWPATLVQPVGSPLSLECTVEGTSNPNLYWYRQAAGRGLQLLFYSVGIGQISSEVPQNLSASRPQDRQFILSSKKLLLSDSGFYLCAWVGLGQGVNTEAFFGQGTRLTVV.

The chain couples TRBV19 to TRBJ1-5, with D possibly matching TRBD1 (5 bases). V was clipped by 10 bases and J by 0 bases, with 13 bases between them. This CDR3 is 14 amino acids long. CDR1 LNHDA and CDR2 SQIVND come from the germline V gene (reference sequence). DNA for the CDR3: TGTGCCACCGACAGAGCTTATAGCAATCAGCCCCAGCATTTT. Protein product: CATDRAYSNQPQHF.